This T cell receptor (beta chain) was found in a study of a mutant IDH1 vaccine in newly diagnosed glioma. Whole-study context: Once 4-6 weeks had passed after radiotherapy alone, vaccination started, or it started with temozolomide cycles. Among treated patients, around 62% were male and roughly 38% female, and mean age was roughly 40 years. Earlier therapy was either radiotherapy, temozolomide, or both, and most got both.

Documented time point: week 11, during vaccination. Doses consisted of 300 ug of mutant IDH1 20-mer peptide each, paired with topical imiquimod. Donors' newly diagnosed IDH1-mutant WHO grade 3 or 4 astrocytomas lacked nuclear ATRX. The CDR3 length is 16 residues. Losses at the gene ends were 1 base for V and 3 bases for J; bases not matched to a gene: 9. Per germline, CDR1 KGHSH and CDR2 LQKENI. Assay used: immunoSEQ multiplex PCR; TCRdb lists only in-frame clones, some missing. The sample records roughly 110,000 clones, 75% to 90% being singletons. This clone was observed a single time. The antigen remains unidentified.

This specimen was PBMCs, taken from a glioma patient whose treatment included an IDH1 peptide vaccine. This TCR came from a woman aged 50 to 65 with glioma. The chain is built from TRBV18 and TRBJ2-7; TRBD2 matches 7 bases. The CDR3 reads CASSPLAESGIYEQYF. In DNA, the CDR3 is TGTGCCAGCTCACCACTTGCGGAGAGCGGGATCTACGAGCAGTACTTC.